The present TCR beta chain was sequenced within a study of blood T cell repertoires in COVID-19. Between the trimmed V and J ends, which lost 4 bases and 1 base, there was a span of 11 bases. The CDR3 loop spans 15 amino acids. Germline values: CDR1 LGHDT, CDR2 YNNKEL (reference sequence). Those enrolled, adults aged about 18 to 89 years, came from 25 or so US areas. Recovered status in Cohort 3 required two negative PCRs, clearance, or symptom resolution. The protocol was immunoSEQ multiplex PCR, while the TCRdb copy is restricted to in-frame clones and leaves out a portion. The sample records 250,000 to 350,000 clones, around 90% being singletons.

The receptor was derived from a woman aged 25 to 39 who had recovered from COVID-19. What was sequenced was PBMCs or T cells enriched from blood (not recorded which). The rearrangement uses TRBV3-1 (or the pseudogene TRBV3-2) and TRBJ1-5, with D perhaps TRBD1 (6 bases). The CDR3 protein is CASSPQGPSNQPQHF. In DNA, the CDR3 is TGTGCCAGCAGCCCACAGGGACCGAGCAATCAGCCCCAGCATTTT.